This TCR beta chain was documented in a study of cytomegalovirus exposure and HLA in healthy donors. Study-level information: One earlier analysis, a look at around 170 million T cells, found about 100 million unique TCR beta sequences.

PCR primers comprised 60 Vbeta and 13 Jbeta primers. This table comes from immunoSEQ multiplex PCR, and its TCRdb copy is limited to in-frame clones, with some not included. The profile shows around 62,000 clones, roughly 80% of them singletons. From germline, CDR1 is MNHNS and CDR2 SASEGT. This CDR3 spans 13 amino acids. Trimming left V 3 bases short and J 5 bases short, with 10 bases between. Remarks on this clone: The antigen remains undetermined.

Study results and caveats: Exclusion as indistinguishable affected some V segments, including TRBV6-2 and TRBV6-3.

The source is a male donor in good health and CMV-seropositive. The chain combines TRBV6-1 with TRBJ1-1; D perhaps matches TRBD1 (6 bases). The sequenced sample was PBMCs. The CDR3 DNA sequence: TGTGCCAGCAGTGAGGGGGCCGGAACTGAAGCTTTCTTT. The encoded protein is CASSEGAGTEAFF.